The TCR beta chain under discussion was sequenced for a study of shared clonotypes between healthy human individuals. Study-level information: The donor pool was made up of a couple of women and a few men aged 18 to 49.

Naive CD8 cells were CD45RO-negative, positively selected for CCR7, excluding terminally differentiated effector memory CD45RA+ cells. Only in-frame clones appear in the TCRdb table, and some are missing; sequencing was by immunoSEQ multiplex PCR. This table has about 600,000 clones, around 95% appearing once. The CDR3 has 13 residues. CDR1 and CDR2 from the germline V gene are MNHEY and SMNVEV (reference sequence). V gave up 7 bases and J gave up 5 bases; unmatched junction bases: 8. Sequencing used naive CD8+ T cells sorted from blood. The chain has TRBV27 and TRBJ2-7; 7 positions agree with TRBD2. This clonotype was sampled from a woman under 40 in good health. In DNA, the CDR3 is TGTGCCAGCAATGGACTAGTTCCCCACGAGCAGTACTTC. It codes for CASNGLVPHEQYF.